This TCR beta chain was recovered during a study of blood T cell repertoires in COVID-19 (dated by TCRdb to about 2020). In the study overall: The collaborator samples originated in the United States, Italy and Spain and spanned the acute and convalescent phases of COVID-19. The material from the prospective study consisted of cDNA or gDNA derived from T cells, B-cell-depleted T cells, or PBMCs. The dataset comprised deeply sampled blood TCRbeta repertoires from subjects exposed to, actively infected with, or recovered from COVID-19. The repertoires were released in a freely available public database intended as a resource for research on the immune response to SARS-CoV-2. The samples were drawn from two sources: the first 160 participants of the ongoing ImmuneRACE study, and 950 to 1,500 subjects contributed by 6 global collaborators. Sample metadata almost always included a de-identified subject ID, COVID-19 status, age in years and sex. Where available, HLA class I and class II types were obtained from metadata supplied by the sample provider rather than from assay-based typing.

Paper-wide results and their limitations: The amount of clinical and demographic metadata varied by source and participant and was provided uncurated.

In Seattle, one collaborating source enrolled patients while the infection was active and tracked those patients longitudinally over the course of disease. The collaborating institutions used their own protocols to collect whole blood in K2EDTA tubes. For TCRbeta analysis, collaborator samples were shipped as frozen whole blood, as isolated PBMCs, or as DNA extracted from either sample type. The germline V gene encodes CDR1 SGHTS and CDR2 YDEGEE. The CDR3 starts with the cysteine, ends with the phenylalanine, and has 15 residues. The only DNA kept is the CDR3, 45 bases in frame from the first base. V is reduced by 3 bases and J by 4 bases, leaving a spacing of 16 bases between them. TCRbeta CDR3 regions were amplified from genomic DNA using the immunoSEQ Assay, a bias-controlled multiplex PCR. The original methods were these. The number of nucleated cells in each sample was estimated by amplification of reference gene primers within the assay. To quantify the absolute abundance of each unique TCRbeta CDR3 rearrangement, sequence reads were collapsed and filtered. For each sample, productive Simpson clonality was calculated as the square root of Simpson's diversity index over productive rearrangements. In TCRdb, the immuneACCESS table is reduced to in-frame sequences with V and J assigned. These tables do not hold every clone; where another copy was compared, an unresolved V gene accounts for under half, and the others remain unexplained. V, J and clone size are taken as reported in that table, and D and trimming were inferred from the DNA itself. The sample contains some 400,000 clones, around 87% of them found a single time. The ten largest make up less than 11% of the sample.

In this sample, this clone turned up a few times. Its antigen target is currently unknown. There are no base qualities to consult, and no much larger clone falls within one base. This TCR was recovered from a woman under 40 with COVID-19, enrolled during active disease. The chain joins TRBV5-8 to TRBJ1-2; matching of 6 bases hints at TRBD1 as the D gene. Sequenced input: peripheral blood. Here is the DNA: TGTGCCAGCAGCTCAACCGGTGGGGGCCCCTATGGCTACACCTTC. Its product reads: CASSSTGGGPYGYTF.